Reported below is one T cell receptor (beta chain). The CDR3 has 14 amino acids. V was trimmed by 0 bases and J by 5 bases, leaving 13 bases between them. Germline V CDR1 and CDR2: GTSNPN, SVGIG (reference sequence). This entry comes from a study of blood T cell repertoires in COVID-19. About the research overall: Acute and convalescent COVID-19 samples came from the United States, Italy and Spain. Sources were T cells, B-cell-depleted T cells, or PBMCs; the material itself was cDNA or gDNA.

As processed by the authors: Amplification of reference gene primers was used by the study to estimate nucleated cell counts. TCRdb keeps only in-frame clones here, not all; method: immunoSEQ multiplex PCR. V, J and clone size are those of that table, while D and trimming were read from the DNA. The sample lists some 250,000 clones; around 90% were seen once. In assigning cohorts, the study relied on participant-reported clinical history. This chain links TRBV30 with TRBJ1-1; D is undetermined. The sequence came from a woman between 40 and 50 years old with acute COVID-19. Sequences were obtained from PBMCs or T cells enriched from blood (not recorded which). CDR3 nucleotides: TGTGCCTGGAGTGTAGACGGCCTGAGGACTGAAGCTTTCTTT. It specifies CAWSVDGLRTEAFF.